This entry features one T cell receptor (beta chain) sequence. In the original analysis: Reference gene primer amplification yielded estimated nucleated cell counts. The assay was immunoSEQ multiplex PCR, and TCRdb's table has in-frame clones only and misses some. V and J calls and clone size are as listed in that table; D and trimming were resolved from the DNA. The data contain approximately 200,000 clones, 81% of them singletons. During active infection, Seattle patients enrolled and were then monitored through disease. The data derive from a study of blood T cell repertoires in COVID-19. Study details: Italy, Spain and the United States were the sources of the convalescent and acute COVID-19 samples. Sample material is recorded as cDNA or gDNA derived from T cells, B-cell-depleted T cells, or PBMCs.

CDR1 and CDR2 (germline): KGHSH, LQKENI. With 2 bases clipped from V and 3 bases from J, the junction kept 2 bases outside the gene matches. This CDR3 comprises 14 residues. This chain joins TRBV18 and TRBJ2-7; 9 bases are a match to TRBD1. The clonotype originates from a woman older than 75 with COVID-19, enrolled during active disease. The specimen sequenced was peripheral blood. This CDR3 is CASSPWDRVYEQYF. The CDR3 DNA reads as TGTGCCAGCTCACCATGGGACAGGGTCTACGAGCAGTACTTC.